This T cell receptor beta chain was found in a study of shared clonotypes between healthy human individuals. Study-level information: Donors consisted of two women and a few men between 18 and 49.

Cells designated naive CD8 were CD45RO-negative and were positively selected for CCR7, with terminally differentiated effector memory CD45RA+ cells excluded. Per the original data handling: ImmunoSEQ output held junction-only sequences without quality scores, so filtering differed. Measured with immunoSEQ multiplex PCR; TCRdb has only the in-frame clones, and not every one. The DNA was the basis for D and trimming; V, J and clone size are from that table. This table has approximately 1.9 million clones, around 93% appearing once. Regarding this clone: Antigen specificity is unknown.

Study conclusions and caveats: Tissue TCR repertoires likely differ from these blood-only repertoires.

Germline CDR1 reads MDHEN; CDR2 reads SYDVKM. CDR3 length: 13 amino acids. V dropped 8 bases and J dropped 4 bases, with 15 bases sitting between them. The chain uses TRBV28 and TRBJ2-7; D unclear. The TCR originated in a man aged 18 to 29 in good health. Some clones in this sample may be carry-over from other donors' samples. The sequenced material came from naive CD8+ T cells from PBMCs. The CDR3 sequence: CASRSRFGYEQYF. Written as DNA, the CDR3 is TGTGCCAGCCGGTCTCGTTTCGGGTACGAGCAGTACTTC.